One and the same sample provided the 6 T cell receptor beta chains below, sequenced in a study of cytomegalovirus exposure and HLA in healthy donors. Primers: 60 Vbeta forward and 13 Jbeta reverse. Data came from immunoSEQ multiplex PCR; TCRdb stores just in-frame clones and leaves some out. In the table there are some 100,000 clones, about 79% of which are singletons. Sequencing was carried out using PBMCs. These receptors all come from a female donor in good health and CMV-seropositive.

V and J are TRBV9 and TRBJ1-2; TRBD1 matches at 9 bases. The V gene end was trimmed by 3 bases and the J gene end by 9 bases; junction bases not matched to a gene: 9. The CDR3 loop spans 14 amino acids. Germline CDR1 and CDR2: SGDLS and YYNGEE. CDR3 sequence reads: CASSGTGVGKSYTF. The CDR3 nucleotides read TGTGCCAGCAGCGGGACAGGGGTGGGGAAAAGCTACACCTTC.

The chain's CDR3 is CSVYVTNNEQFF. CDR3 sequence (DNA): TGCAGCGTTTATGTGACTAACAATGAGCAGTTCTTC. The J gene is TRBJ2-1, the V gene TRBV29-1, with a weak D call TRBD2 (5 bases). The germline V gene encodes CDR1 SQVTM and CDR2 ANQGSEA. The CDR3 spans 12 residues. Trimming removed 5 bases at V and 5 bases at J, with 10 bases between.

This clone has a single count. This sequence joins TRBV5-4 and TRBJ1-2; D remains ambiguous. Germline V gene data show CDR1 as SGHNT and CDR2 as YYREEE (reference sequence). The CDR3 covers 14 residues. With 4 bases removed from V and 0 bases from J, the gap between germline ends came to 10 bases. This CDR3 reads CASSIPNANYGYTF. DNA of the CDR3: TGTGCCAGCAGCATCCCTAACGCTAACTATGGCTACACCTTC.

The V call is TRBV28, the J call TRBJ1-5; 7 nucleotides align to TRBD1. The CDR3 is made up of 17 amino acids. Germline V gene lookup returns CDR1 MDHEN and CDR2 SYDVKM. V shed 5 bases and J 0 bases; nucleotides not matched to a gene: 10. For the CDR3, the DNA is TGTGCCAGCAGTCCACCGACAGGGCTGCATAGCAATCAGCCCCAGCATTTT. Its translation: CASSPPTGLHSNQPQHF.

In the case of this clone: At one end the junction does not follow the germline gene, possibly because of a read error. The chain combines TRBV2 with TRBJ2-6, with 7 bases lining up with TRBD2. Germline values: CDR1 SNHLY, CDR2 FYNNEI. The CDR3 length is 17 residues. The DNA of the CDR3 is TGTGCCAGCAGAAAAAGGAGCGGGGTTTCTGGGGCCAACGGCCTGACTTTC. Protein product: CASRKRSGVSGANGLTF.

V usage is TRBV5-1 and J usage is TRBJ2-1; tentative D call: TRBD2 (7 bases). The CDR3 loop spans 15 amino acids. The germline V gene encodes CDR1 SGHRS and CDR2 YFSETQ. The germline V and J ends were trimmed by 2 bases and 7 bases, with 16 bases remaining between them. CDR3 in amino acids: CASSFQREGGNEQFF. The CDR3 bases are TGCGCCAGCAGCTTTCAGCGGGAAGGGGGGAATGAGCAGTTCTTC. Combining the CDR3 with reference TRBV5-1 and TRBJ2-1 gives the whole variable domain KAGVTQTPRYLIKTRGQQVTLSCSPISGHRSVSWYQQTPGQGLQFLFEYFSETQRNKGNFPGRFSGRQFSNSRSEMNVSTLELGDSALYLCASSFQREGGNEQFFGPGTRLTVL.